The table lists the clone carrying this TCR beta chain with a few counts. Its target is unknown. TCRdb fed the 5' RACE reads into MiXCR, producing one record per CDR3 protein. The table shows approximately 300,000 distinct CDR3 sequences, with approximately 16% occurring only once. This record belongs to a study of T-cell memory formation after mild COVID-19. Findings and caveats of the study: A second wave expanding day 15 to 37 was CD4+-biased; contracting clones were balanced. Within pre-infection memory, some responding clones were found, suggesting cross-reactive memory joined. CM and EM subsets held most contracting CD4+ clones; EMRA held CD8+ ones.

Trimming removed 0 bases from V and 0 bases from J; junction bases left unmatched: 2. The CDR3 is made up of 15 amino acids. Germline assignment: CDR1 DFQATT and CDR2 SNEGSKA (reference sequence). This clonotype originated in a man aged 18 to 35 who had mild COVID-19 (a few samples of this study predate the infection). Cell type and time point are not known. The rearrangement joins TRBV20-1 to TRBJ2-7, with TRBD2 identical over 10 bases. The specimen sequenced was PBMCs or a T cell subset sorted from them (not recorded which). CDR3 sequence: CSARESGGASYEQYV. The CDR3 DNA sequence: TGCAGTGCTAGAGAGAGCGGGGGGGCCTCCTACGAGCAGTACGTC.